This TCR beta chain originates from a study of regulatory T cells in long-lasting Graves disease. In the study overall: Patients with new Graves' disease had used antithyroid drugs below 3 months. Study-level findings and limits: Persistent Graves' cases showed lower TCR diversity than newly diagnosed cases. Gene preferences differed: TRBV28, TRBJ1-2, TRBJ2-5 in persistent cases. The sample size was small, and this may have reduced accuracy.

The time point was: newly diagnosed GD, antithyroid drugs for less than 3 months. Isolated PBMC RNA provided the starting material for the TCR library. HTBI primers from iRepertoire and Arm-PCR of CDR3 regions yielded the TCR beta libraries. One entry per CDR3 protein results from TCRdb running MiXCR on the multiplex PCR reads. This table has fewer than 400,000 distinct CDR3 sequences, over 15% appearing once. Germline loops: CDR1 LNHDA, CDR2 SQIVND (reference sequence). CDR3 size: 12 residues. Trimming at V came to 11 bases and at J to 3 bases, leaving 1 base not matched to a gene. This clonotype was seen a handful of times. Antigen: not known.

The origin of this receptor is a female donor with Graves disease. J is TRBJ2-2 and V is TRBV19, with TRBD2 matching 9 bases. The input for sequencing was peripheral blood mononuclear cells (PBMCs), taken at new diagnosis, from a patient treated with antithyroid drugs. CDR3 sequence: CAGGGDTGELFF. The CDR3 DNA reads TGTGCCGGCGGGGGGGACACCGGGGAGCTGTTTTTT.